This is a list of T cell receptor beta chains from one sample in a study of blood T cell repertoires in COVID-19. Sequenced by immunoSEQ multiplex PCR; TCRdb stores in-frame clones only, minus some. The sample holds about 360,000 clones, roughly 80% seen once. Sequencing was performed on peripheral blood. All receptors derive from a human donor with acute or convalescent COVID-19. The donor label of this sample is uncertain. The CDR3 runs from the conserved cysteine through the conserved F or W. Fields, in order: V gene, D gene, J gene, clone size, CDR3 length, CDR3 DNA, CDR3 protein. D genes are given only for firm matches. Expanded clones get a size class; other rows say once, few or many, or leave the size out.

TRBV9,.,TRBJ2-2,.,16,TGTGCCAGCAGCGTAGTTCCTAGCCGTAACACCGGGGAGCTGTTTTTT,CASSVVPSRNTGELFF
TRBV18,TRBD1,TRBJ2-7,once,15,TGTGCCAGCTCACTCGGGACAGGGGACCCCTACGAGCAGTACTTC,CASSLGTGDPYEQYF
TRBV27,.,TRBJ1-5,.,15,TGTGCCAGCAGTCTCCAGTCGTATAGCAATCAGCCCCAGCATTTT,CASSLQSYSNQPQHF
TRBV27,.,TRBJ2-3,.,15,TGTGCCAGCAACCCAACAGGGTCCTCCACAGATACGCAGTATTTT,CASNPTGSSTDTQYF
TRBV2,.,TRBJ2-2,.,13,TGTGCCAGCAGGTGGGAGCACACCGGGGAGCTGTTTTTT,CASRWEHTGELFF
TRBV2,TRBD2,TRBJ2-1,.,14,TGTGCCAGCACGCCGGGACTAGCGCCCAATGAGCAGTTCTTC,CASTPGLAPNEQFF
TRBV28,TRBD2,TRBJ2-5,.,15,TGTGCCAGCAGCGCGGGGGGCCGGTACCAAGAGACCCAGTACTTC,CASSAGGRYQETQYF
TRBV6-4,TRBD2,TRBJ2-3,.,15,TGTGCCAGCAGTGACTCCGGGAGGGGAACAGATACGCAGTATTTT,CASSDSGRGTDTQYF
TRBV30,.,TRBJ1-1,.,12,TGTGCCTGGAGTTCAACGAGGGCTGAAGCTTTCTTT,CAWSSTRAEAFF
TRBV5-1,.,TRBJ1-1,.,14,TGCGCCAGCAGCTTGGGGTCGGGAAACACTGAAGCTTTCTTT,CASSLGSGNTEAFF
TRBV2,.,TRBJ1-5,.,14,TGTGCCAGCAGTGGGCAGTATAGCAATCAGCCCCAGCATTTT,CASSGQYSNQPQHF
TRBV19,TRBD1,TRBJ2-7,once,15,TGTGCCAGTAGCTCCCCGGGACAGGCGAACTACGAGCAGTACTTC,CASSSPGQANYEQYF
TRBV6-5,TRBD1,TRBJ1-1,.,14,TGTGCCAGCAGTTCCCGCACCGGACAGGGTAGAGCTTTCTTT,CASSSRTGQGRAFF
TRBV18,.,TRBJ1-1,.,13,TGTGCCAGCTCAGCGGGCCGGAACACTGAAGCTTTCTTT,CASSAGRNTEAFF
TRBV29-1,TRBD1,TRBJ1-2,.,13,TGCAGCGTGGAGGGGGCAGGAAACTATGGCTACACCTTC,CSVEGAGNYGYTF
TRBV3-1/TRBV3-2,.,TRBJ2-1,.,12,TGTGCCAGCAGCCACTACTCGAATGAGCAGTTCTTC,CASSHYSNEQFF
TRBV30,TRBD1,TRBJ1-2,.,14,TGTGCCTGGGCAATGGGACAGGGGGCTCCCGGCTACACCTTC,CAWAMGQGAPGYTF
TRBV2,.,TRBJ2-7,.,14,TGTGCCAGCTCCCGTTTCGGGAGTAACTACGAGCAGTACTTC,CASSRFGSNYEQYF
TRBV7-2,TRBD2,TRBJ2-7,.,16,TGTGCCAGCAGCTACCGAGCGGGGGGCCTCTCCTACGAGCAGTACTTC,CASSYRAGGLSYEQYF
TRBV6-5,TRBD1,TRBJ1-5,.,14,TGTGCCAGCAGTCGACAGGGTATCAATCAGCCCCAGCATTTT,CASSRQGINQPQHF
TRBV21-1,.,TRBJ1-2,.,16,TGTGCCAGCAGCAAAGCGCGATCCTATAATAACTATGGCTACACCTTC,CASSKARSYNNYGYTF
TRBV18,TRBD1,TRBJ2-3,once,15,TGTGCCAGCTCCCGGGACAGGGTTTCAGCAGATACGCAGTATTTT,CASSRDRVSADTQYF
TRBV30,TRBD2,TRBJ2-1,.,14,TGTGCCTGGACGGTAGCGGGGGGGGGCAATGAGCAGTTCTTC,CAWTVAGGGNEQFF
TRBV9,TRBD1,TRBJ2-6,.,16,TGTGCCAGCAGCGAAAAGGGGGCGTTCGGGGCCAACGTCCTGACTTTC,CASSEKGAFGANVLTF
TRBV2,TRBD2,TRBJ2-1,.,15,TGTGCCAGCAGGGCCGGGACTAGCGACCACAATGAGCAGTTCTTC,CASRAGTSDHNEQFF
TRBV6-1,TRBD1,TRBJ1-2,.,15,TGTGCCAGCAGTGAGTCTGACAGGGGGCGAGGCGGCTACACCTTC,CASSESDRGRGGYTF
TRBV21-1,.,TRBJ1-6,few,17,TGTGCCAGCAGCCCCATCAGGGGAAGCTCCTATAATTCACCCCTCCACTTT,CASSPIRGSSYNSPLHF
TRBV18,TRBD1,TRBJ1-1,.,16,TGTGCCAGCTCACCCCTCGCAGGGGGCTTAAACACTGAAGCTTTCTTT,CASSPLAGGLNTEAFF
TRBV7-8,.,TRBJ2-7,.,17,TGTGCCAGCAGCTTAGCGAGGACAGCGCCCTTAGTGTACGAGCAGTACTTC,CASSLARTAPLVYEQYF
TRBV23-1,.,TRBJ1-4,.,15,TGCGCCAGCAGTCAATCGATAACAGAGAATGAAAAACTGTTTTTT,CASSQSITENEKLFF
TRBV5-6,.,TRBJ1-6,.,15,TGTGCCAGCAGCTTGGTCCAAGGGGATAATTCACCCCTCCACTTT,CASSLVQGDNSPLHF
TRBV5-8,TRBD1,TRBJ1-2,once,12,TGTGCCAGCAGCTTGGTTTGGACAGGGGGCACCTTC,CASSLVWTGGTF
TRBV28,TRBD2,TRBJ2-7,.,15,TGTGCCAGCAGTAGAGATAGCGGGAGCTCCTACGAGCAGTACTTC,CASSRDSGSSYEQYF
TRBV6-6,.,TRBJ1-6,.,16,TGTGCCAGCAGCATATCAGGGAACGGTTATAATTCACCCCTCCACTTT,CASSISGNGYNSPLHF
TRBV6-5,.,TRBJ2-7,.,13,TGTGCCAGCAGGAACCAGGGTGGGTACGAGCAGTACTTC,CASRNQGGYEQYF
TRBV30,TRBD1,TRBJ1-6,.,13,TGTGCCTGGAGTGGGGACAGGGGTTCACCCCTCCACTTT,CAWSGDRGSPLHF
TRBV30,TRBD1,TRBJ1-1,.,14,TGTGCCTGGAGTATCGAAAGGACAGGCCTTGAAGCTTTCTTT,CAWSIERTGLEAFF
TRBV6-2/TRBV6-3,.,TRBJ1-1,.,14,TGTGCCAGCAGTTACACACGACAGAACACTGAAGCTTTCTTT,CASSYTRQNTEAFF
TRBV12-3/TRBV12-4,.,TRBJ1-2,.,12,TGTGCCAGCAGTTCTGGGCAGAGAGGCTACACCTTC,CASSSGQRGYTF
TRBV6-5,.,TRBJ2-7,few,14,TGTGCCAGCAGTTATAACAGGGAAAAGTACGAGCAGTACTTC,CASSYNREKYEQYF
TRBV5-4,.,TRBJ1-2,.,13,TGTGCCAGCAGCTTGGACAGGGTCGATGGCTACACCTTC,CASSLDRVDGYTF
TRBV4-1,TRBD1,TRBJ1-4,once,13,TGCGCCAGCAGCCGGACAGGCCTAGGGGGGCTGTTTTTT,CASSRTGLGGLFF
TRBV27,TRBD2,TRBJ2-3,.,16,TGTGCCAGCAGCCGTAGCGGGCGTGTGGTCACAGATACGCAGTATTTT,CASSRSGRVVTDTQYF
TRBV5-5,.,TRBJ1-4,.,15,TGTGTCAGCAGCTGGAGGGCAGGGGAGGGGGAAAAACTGTTTTTT,CVSSWRAGEGEKLFF
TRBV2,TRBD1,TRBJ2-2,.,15,TGTGCCAGCACTAGACAGGGGCTGGACACCGGGGAGCTGTTTTTT,CASTRQGLDTGELFF
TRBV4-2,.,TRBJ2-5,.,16,TGTGCCAGCAGCCAAGATACCGGGGGGCCTCGGGAGACCCAGTACTTC,CASSQDTGGPRETQYF
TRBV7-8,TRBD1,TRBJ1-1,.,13,TGTGCCAGCAGCACCACAGGGGGCACTGAAGCTTTCTTT,CASSTTGGTEAFF
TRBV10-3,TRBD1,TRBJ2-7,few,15,TGTGCCATCAGTGAAGGGACAGGGGCCACCTACGAGCAGTACTTC,CAISEGTGATYEQYF
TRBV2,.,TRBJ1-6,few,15,TGTGCCAGTCGGGGGGCACAGCTCTATAATTCACCCCTCCACTTT,CASRGAQLYNSPLHF
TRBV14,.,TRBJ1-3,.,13,TGTGCCAACTTTAGGGGCTCTGGAAACACCATATATTTT,CANFRGSGNTIYF
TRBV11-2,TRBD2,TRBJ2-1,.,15,TGTGCCAGCAGCTTAGGACTAGCGGGGGGCAATGAGCAGTTCTTC,CASSLGLAGGNEQFF
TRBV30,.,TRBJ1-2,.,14,TGTGCCTCCCCCCGGGCAGGGGCAGACTATGGCTACACCTTC,CASPRAGADYGYTF
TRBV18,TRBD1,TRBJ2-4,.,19,TGTGCCAGCTCACCAACCGGGACAGGGCCATCACTAGCCAAAAACATTCAGTACTTC,CASSPTGTGPSLAKNIQYF
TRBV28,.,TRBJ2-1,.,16,TGTGCCAGCCAGGGGACTACCCAAAGCTCCTACAATGAGCAGTTCTTC,CASQGTTQSSYNEQFF
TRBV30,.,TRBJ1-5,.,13,TGTGCCTGGAGTGTACTCCCAAATCAGCCCCAGCATTTT,CAWSVLPNQPQHF
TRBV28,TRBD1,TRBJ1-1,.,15,TGTGCCAGCACCCGAGCCTCGACAGGGACCCCTGAAGCTTTCTTT,CASTRASTGTPEAFF
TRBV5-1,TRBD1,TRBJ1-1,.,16,TGCGCCAGCATGGATCCCCCGACAGGGGCCTATAGTGAAGCTTTCTTT,CASMDPPTGAYSEAFF
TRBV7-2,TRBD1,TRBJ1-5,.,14,TGTGCCAGCAATACAGGGGTCATCAATCAGCCCCAGCATTTT,CASNTGVINQPQHF